This T cell receptor (beta chain) was identified during a study of yellow fever vaccine responses in identical twins (dated by TCRdb to the late 2010s). In the study overall: In the study, vaccine-responding T cell clones were precisely tracked in identical twins.

CDR3 length: 13 amino acids, cysteine to phenylalanine. The retained sequence is limited to the CDR3, 39 bases, with the frame set at the first base. The junction shows trimming of 0 bases on V and 7 bases on J, plus 7 bases between the germline ends. The germline V gene encodes CDR1 SGHAT and CDR2 FQDESV (reference sequence). Points the paper makes about the study in general: According to the authors, in identical twins the way T cells responded to vaccination appeared partly convergent and partly personalized.

A single count supports this clonotype. Its antigen remains undetermined. No base qualities exist here, and no much larger clone lies one base off it. A solitary read yields weak support. Libraries were made using RT-PCR. The reads were generated on an Illumina HiSeq 2500. TCRdb reprocessing: public reads trimmed at Q25 with fastp, clones called with MiXCR, in-frame beta chains kept. Under each unique CDR3 protein, matching rows form one entry showing the most common genes and DNA. In all, the sample holds 450 to 550 distinct CDR3 sequences, and 70% to 90% of those were seen once. The top ten clonotypes cover 16% of the sample.

The source material was T cells from blood (PBMCs), unsorted or a sorted subset (not recorded which), sampled before or after yellow fever vaccination (not recorded which). The TCR sequence derives from a woman under 30 who received the yellow fever vaccine. Donor details come from another sample of the same person, matched by shared clones. The chain is made from TRBV11-1 and TRBJ2-1; the D gene cannot be named for sure. The CDR3 region: CASSLARLNEQFF. The sequenced DNA is TGTGCCAGCAGCTTAGCTCGGTTGAATGAGCAGTTCTTC.